This TCR beta chain came from a study of blood T cell repertoires in COVID-19. Study details: Collection of acute and convalescent COVID-19 samples took place in the United States, Italy and Spain.

This clone occurred once. This CDR3 region has 14 residues. Per the germline V gene, CDR1 is GTSNPN and CDR2 is SVGIG (reference sequence). V shed 4 bases, J shed 2 bases, and the junction held 4 bases outside the gene matches. Here immunoSEQ multiplex PCR was the method, and the copy in TCRdb shows in-frame clones only, minus some. The sample includes under 200,000 clones, under 85% of them seen just once. The sequence derives from a man in his 60s with active or convalescent COVID-19. What was sequenced was peripheral blood. The chain combines TRBV30 with TRBJ1-2; TRBD1 agrees at 10 bases. The CDR3 is CAWTRDRGNYGYTF. As DNA, the CDR3 is TGTGCCTGGACCCGGGACAGGGGAAACTATGGCTACACCTTC.